This TCR beta chain comes out of a study of blood T cell repertoires in COVID-19. Study details: The origin of the acute and convalescent COVID-19 samples was the United States, Italy and Spain. T cells, B-cell-depleted T cells, or PBMCs provided the cDNA or gDNA that served as material.

V was clipped by 3 bases and J by 5 bases, with 8 bases between them. The CDR3 runs to 12 residues. In germline, CDR1 is MNHEY, CDR2 SMNVEV (reference sequence). Per the original methods: From reference gene primer amplification, estimates of nucleated cell counts were derived. Only in-frame clones appear in the TCRdb table, and some are missing; sequencing was by immunoSEQ multiplex PCR. The DNA gave D and trimming, while V, J and clone size come from that table. The data show about 240,000 clones, 83% seen once. The chain carries TRBV27 and TRBJ2-7, with D possibly TRBD2 on 5 matching bases. The source is a human donor in a cohort sampled during active COVID-19. Material for sequencing was peripheral blood. CDR3: CASSFLGDEQYF. CDR3 bases: TGTGCCAGCAGTTTTTTGGGAGACGAGCAGTACTTC.